This T cell receptor (beta chain) was documented in a study of OX40 agonist ivuxolimab in advanced cancers. About the study: Those treated in dose escalation had hepatocellular carcinoma, melanoma, renal cell cancer or head and neck cancer.

Study-wide findings and caveats: Within 6 weeks, CD4+ and CD8+ blood T cells expanded clonally at 0.1 to 3.0 mg/kg. Expanded peripheral T cell antigen specificity was not determined.

With respect to this clone: Its antigen is still unknown.

The protocol was immunoSEQ multiplex PCR, while the TCRdb copy is restricted to in-frame clones and leaves out a portion. The table has approximately 72,000 clones, about 90% seen once. The sample in question was CD4+ or CD8+ T cells sorted from blood, obtained in a trial of the OX40 agonist ivuxolimab. This sequence was found in an adult with an advanced solid tumor such as melanoma, head and neck, liver or kidney cancer.

CDR3 loop: CASSLPLLAGGRDTQYF. CDR3 nucleotides: TGCGCCAGCAGCTTGCCCCTACTAGCGGGGGGGAGAGATACGCAGTATTTT. The rearrangement links TRBV5-1 to TRBJ2-3, with 13 bases identical to TRBD2. This CDR3 contains 17 residues. Germline-derived CDR1 and CDR2 are SGHRS and YFSETQ. The V and J ends lost 1 base and 5 bases, in that order; junction bases with no gene match: 7.